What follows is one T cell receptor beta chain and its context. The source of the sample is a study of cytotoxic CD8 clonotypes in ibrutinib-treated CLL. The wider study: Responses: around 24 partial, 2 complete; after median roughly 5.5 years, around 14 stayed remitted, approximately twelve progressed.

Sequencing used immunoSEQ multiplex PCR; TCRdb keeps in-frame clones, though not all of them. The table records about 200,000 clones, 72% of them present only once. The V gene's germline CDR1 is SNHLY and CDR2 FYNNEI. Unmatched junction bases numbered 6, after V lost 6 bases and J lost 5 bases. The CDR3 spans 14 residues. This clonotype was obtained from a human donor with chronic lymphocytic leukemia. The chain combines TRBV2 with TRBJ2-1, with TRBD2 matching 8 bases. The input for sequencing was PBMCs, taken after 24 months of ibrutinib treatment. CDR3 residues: CASRERENDNEQFF. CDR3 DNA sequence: TGTGCCAGCAGAGAGCGGGAGAATGACAATGAGCAGTTCTTC.